The entry that follows covers one T cell receptor (beta chain) sequence. This sample was included in a study of glioma-infiltrating T cells after dendritic cell vaccination. Overall study context: Samples are from glioblastoma patients in Phase I and II dendritic cell vaccine trials. Monocyte-derived dendritic cells, cultured roughly 7 days with IL-4 and GM-CSF, were pulsed with autologous tumor lysate.

The assay was immunoSEQ multiplex PCR, and TCRdb's table has in-frame clones only and misses some. In the table there are approximately 92,000 clones, over 80% of which are singletons. Trimming left V 0 bases short and J 7 bases short, with 8 bases between. Germline values: CDR1 SGHNT, CDR2 YYREEE (reference sequence). CDR3 length equals 12 residues. Time point indicated: after dendritic cell vaccination, including at tumor progression/relapse. No glioblastoma patient carried an isocitrate dehydrogenase mutation. This TCR came from a human donor with glioblastoma. Sample: blood, taken after dendritic cell vaccination. This chain joins TRBV5-4 and TRBJ2-7; a weak D match, TRBD2 (5 bases). The CDR3 nucleotides are TGTGCCAGCAGCTTGGATTGGAGGGAGCAGTACTTC. It translates to CASSLDWREQYF.